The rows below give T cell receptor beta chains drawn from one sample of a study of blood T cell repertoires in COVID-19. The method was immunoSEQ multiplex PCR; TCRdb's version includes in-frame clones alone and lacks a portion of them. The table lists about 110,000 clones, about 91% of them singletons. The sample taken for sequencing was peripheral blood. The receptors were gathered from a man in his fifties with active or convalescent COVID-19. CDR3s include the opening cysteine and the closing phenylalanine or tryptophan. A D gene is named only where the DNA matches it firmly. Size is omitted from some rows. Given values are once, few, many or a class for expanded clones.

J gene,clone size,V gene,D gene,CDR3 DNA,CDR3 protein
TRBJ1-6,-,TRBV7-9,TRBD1,TGTGCCAGCAGCTTAGGACAGGGGGCTTCCTATAATTCACCCCTCCACTTT,CASSLGQGASYNSPLHF
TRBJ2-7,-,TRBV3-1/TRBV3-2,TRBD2,TGTGCCAGCAGCCGAATAAGCGGGAGGCCCGCCGAGCAGTACTTC,CASSRISGRPAEQYF
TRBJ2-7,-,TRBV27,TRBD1,TGTGCCAGCAGTTTGACAGGGAGCGAGCAGTACTTC,CASSLTGSEQYF
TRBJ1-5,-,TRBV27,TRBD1,TGTGCCAGCAGTTTTAACTGGGACAGTCATCAGCCCCAGCATTTT,CASSFNWDSHQPQHF
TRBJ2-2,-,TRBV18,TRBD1,TGTGCCAGCTCACCATTCGCAGGGGGTAACACCGGGGAGCTGTTTTTT,CASSPFAGGNTGELFF
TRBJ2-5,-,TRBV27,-,TGTGCCAGCAGTTTTCGTCAGGAAGAGACCCAGTACTTC,CASSFRQEETQYF
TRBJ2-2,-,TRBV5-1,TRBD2,TGCGCCAGCAGCTTGGGACTAGCGGGAGGGCCGAGGAGCACCGGGGAGCTGTTTTTT,CASSLGLAGGPRSTGELFF
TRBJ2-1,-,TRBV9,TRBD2,TGTGCCAGCAGCGCGACTAGCGGGAGGACTGAGCAGTTCTTC,CASSATSGRTEQFF
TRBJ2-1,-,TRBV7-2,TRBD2,TGTGCCAGCAGCTTAGCGAGGACTAGCGGGACCCAAGGGGAGCAGTTCTTC,CASSLARTSGTQGEQFF
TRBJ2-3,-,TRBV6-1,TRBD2,TGTGCCAGCAGTGAATGGGCGGGGGACACAGATACGCAGTATTTT,CASSEWAGDTDTQYF
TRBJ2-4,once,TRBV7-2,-,TGTGCCAGCAGCTTACAAGCGTTTCTAGCCAAAAACATTCAGTACTTC,CASSLQAFLAKNIQYF
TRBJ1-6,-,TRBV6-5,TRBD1,TGTGCCAGCAGTTCAGGGGGCGGCTCACCCCTCCACTTT,CASSSGGGSPLHF
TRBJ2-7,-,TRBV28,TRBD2,TGTGCCAGCGGACTAGCGGGGGTATACGAGCAGTACTTC,CASGLAGVYEQYF
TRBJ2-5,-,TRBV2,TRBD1,TGTGCCAGCAGTAAGGGACAGCTGAGGCAAGAGACCCAGTACTTC,CASSKGQLRQETQYF
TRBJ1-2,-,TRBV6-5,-,TGTGCCAGCAGTTATAATACAGTAGGATATGGCTACACCTTC,CASSYNTVGYGYTF
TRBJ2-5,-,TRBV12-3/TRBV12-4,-,TGTGCCAGCAGCAAGACCGGGGAGGAGGCCCAGTACTTC,CASSKTGEEAQYF
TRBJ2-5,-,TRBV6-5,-,TGTGCCAGCAGTTACCCGCCCGGAGAGACCCAGTACTTC,CASSYPPGETQYF
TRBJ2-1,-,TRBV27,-,TGTGCCAGCAGTTTATTACGAGTATACAATGAGCAGTTCTTC,CASSLLRVYNEQFF
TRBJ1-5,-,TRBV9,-,TGTGCCAGCAGCGTAGCCGGGTACGGGGGGCCCCAGCATTTT,CASSVAGYGGPQHF
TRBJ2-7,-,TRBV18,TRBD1,TGTGCCAGCTCACCGGTCCAGGGGGCAGAGCAGTACTTC,CASSPVQGAEQYF
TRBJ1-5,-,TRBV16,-,TGTGCCAGCAGCCAAATCGGCGCGGGAGCCAATCAGCCCCAGCATTTT,CASSQIGAGANQPQHF
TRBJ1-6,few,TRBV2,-,TGTGCCAGCAGTGAAAAGGGGGATGGCAGGTATGATTCACCCCTCCACTTT,CASSEKGDGRYDSPLHF
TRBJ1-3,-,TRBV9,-,TGTGCCAGCAGCCCTGACATCGGAAACACCATATATTTT,CASSPDIGNTIYF
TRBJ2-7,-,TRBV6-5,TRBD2,TGTGCCAGCAGTTACTGGACTAGCGGGAGTACCTACGAGCAGTACTTC,CASSYWTSGSTYEQYF
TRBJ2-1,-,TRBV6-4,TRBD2,TGTGCCAGCAGTGACTCGGCGGGAGTGGGTTACAATGAGCAGTTCTTC,CASSDSAGVGYNEQFF
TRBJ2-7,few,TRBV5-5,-,TGTGCCAGCAGCCCGCTAGCCGCCTACGAGCAGTACTTC,CASSPLAAYEQYF
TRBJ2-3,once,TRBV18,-,TGTGCCAGCTCGCTGAGACAGAGTAGCACAGATACGCAGTATTTT,CASSLRQSSTDTQYF
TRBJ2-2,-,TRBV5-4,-,TGTGCCAGCAGTTTTCCGGGACAGAACACCGGGGAGCTGTTTTTT,CASSFPGQNTGELFF
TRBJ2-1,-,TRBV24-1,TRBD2,TGTGCCACCAGTGTAGCGGGAGGGCCCTATGAGCAGTTCTTC,CATSVAGGPYEQFF
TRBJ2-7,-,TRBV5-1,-,TGCGCCAGCAGTCTATTTGTGGGAGACTACGAGCAGTACTTC,CASSLFVGDYEQYF
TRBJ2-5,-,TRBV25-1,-,TGTGCCAGCAGTTCCCAGTACCAAGAGACCCAGTACTTC,CASSSQYQETQYF
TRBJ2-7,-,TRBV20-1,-,TGCAGTGCTCAAACGGTCGAGCAGTACTTC,CSAQTVEQYF
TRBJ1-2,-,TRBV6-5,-,TGTGCCAGCAGAGGGGATCTGGATGGCTACACCTTC,CASRGDLDGYTF
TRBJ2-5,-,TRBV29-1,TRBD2,TGCAGCGTTGCTTTGGCGGGAGGGTTTATCGGGGAGACCCAGTACTTC,CSVALAGGFIGETQYF
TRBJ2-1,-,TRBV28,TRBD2,TGTGCCAGCAGTTTAGAAGGACTAGCGGAGAGGGTTGAGCAGTTCTTC,CASSLEGLAERVEQFF
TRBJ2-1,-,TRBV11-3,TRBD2,TGTGCCAGCAGCTTGGGACTAGCGGCTAACAATGAGCAGTTCTTC,CASSLGLAANNEQFF
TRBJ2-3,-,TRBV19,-,TGTGCCAGTAGTATTGGCCGACTAGGCACAGATACGCAGTATTTT,CASSIGRLGTDTQYF
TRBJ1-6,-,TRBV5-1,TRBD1,TGCGCCAGCAGCATTCGACAGGGTAATAATTCACCCCTCCACTTT,CASSIRQGNNSPLHF
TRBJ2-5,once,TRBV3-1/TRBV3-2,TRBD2,TGTGCCAGCAGCCTATCGGGACTAGCCGGAGGCAGAGAGACCCAGTACTTC,CASSLSGLAGGRETQYF
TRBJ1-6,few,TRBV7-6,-,TGTGCCAGCAGCTTAGATCCGGGGGGAAATTCACCCCTCCACTTT,CASSLDPGGNSPLHF
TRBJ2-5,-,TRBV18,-,TGTGCCAGCTCACCACGGTCGGGGGGCTCAGAGACCCAGTACTTC,CASSPRSGGSETQYF
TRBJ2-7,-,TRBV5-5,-,TGTGCCAGCAGCTGGGGCGGACAGCAATCCTACGAGCAGTACTTC,CASSWGGQQSYEQYF
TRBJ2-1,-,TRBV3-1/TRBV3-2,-,TGTGCCAGCAGTGAACAGGCCCCGAGGTACAATGAGCAGTTCTTC,CASSEQAPRYNEQFF
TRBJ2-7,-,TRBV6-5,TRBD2,TGTGCCAGCAGTTACGGGGGGGACCGAGCCTACGAGCAGTACTTC,CASSYGGDRAYEQYF